This T cell receptor beta chain derives from a study of blood T cell repertoires in COVID-19. A few counts support this clone. This CDR3 spans 14 amino acids. Germline CDR1 and CDR2: GTSNPN and SVGIG (reference sequence). V gave up 7 bases and J gave up 3 bases; unmatched junction bases: 5. The repertoire was sequenced with immunoSEQ multiplex PCR; TCRdb's copy has only in-frame clones and lacks some. This sample yields over 50,000 clones, of which about 80% are seen a single time; about 14% belongs to the top ten. The V gene is TRBV30, the J gene TRBJ1-6; 8 positions match TRBD1. This clonotype was sampled from a human donor in a cohort sampled during active COVID-19. Sequenced sample: peripheral blood. DNA for the CDR3: TGTGCCTCCGGACAGGGCGGCTATAATTCACCCCTCCACTTT. Its translation: CASGQGGYNSPLHF.